This T cell receptor beta chain was sequenced during a study of cytomegalovirus exposure and HLA in healthy donors. PCR involved 60 Vbeta and 13 Jbeta primers. Clones were read by immunoSEQ multiplex PCR, and TCRdb kept only the in-frame ones, dropping some. Among 230,000 or so clones listed, about nine tenths were seen once. J was trimmed by 4 bases and V by 2 bases; bases with no gene match: 5. Germline CDR1 and CDR2: SNHLY and FYNNEI. The CDR3 extends over 15 amino acids. About this clone: Its antigen is not identified.

Overall study results and limits: In a later analysis, CMV-associated beta chains were mostly HLA-associated, it appeared.

The TCR was taken from a girl aged 2 to 9 in good health and CMV-seronegative. Sequencing input: PBMCs. The chain combines TRBV2 with TRBJ2-1; 7 nucleotides agree with TRBD2. CDR3 loop: CASSELAGVYNEQFF. The CDR3 region has the DNA TGTGCCAGCAGTGAATTGGCGGGAGTTTACAATGAGCAGTTCTTC.